What follows are 2 T cell receptor beta chains derived from one specimen sequenced in a study of blood T cell repertoires in COVID-19 (TCRdb year 2020). Library preparation employed the immunoSEQ multiplex PCR assay. TCRdb provides this immuneACCESS table in a form limited to in-frame rearrangements. Some clones are lacking; in checked studies, under half of them reflect an unresolved V gene, and why the rest are absent is not known. The sample records some 180,000 clones, around four fifths of which are singletons. The top ten clones comprise approximately 18% of the sample. Material for sequencing was peripheral blood. The origin of the receptors is a woman between 65 and 79 years old who had recovered from COVID-19.

The genes are TRBV29-1 and TRBJ1-4; 9 bases match TRBD1. This CDR3 comprises 12 residues. Germline lookup yields CDR1 SQVTM and CDR2 ANQGSEA. The junction had 5 bases not matched to a gene; V was cut back by 7 bases and J by 8 bases. The DNA of the CDR3 is TGCAGCGCCAACACAGGGGGCGAAAAACTGTTTTTT. Amino acids: CSANTGGEKLFF.

This rearrangement joins TRBV14 to TRBJ1-2; D call uncertain. The V gene's germline CDR1 is SGHDN and CDR2 FVKESK. The CDR3 loop spans 12 amino acids. The V gene lost 3 bases and the J gene lost 5 bases, with 7 bases spanning the gap. CDR3 sequence: CASSQAGYGYTF. CDR3 sequence (DNA): TGTGCCAGCAGCCAGGCCGGGTATGGCTACACCTTC.